The clone carrying this T cell receptor (beta chain) was counted a few times. TCRdb reprocessed the 5' RACE reads via MiXCR and lists one record per CDR3 protein. The data hold 450,000 or so distinct CDR3 sequences, with 20% to 30% observed a single time. The data belong to a study of T-cell memory formation after mild COVID-19. V lost 2 bases and J lost 2; bases outside the gene matches: 8. The germline V gene has CDR1 SGHTA and CDR2 FQGNSA. The CDR3 extends over 16 amino acids. Material for sequencing was PBMCs or a T cell subset sorted from them (not recorded which). The chain carries TRBV7-2 and TRBJ2-5; 7 bases are shared with TRBD2. The sequence was collected from an adult woman who had mild COVID-19 (a few samples of this study predate the infection). Cell type and time point are not known. The CDR3 DNA reads as TGTGCCAGCAGCTTATCTGGGACCGGGAGGCAAGAGACCCAGTACTTC. Amino acids: CASSLSGTGRQETQYF. Full variable domain (outside the CDR3, taken from reference TRBV7-2 and TRBJ2-5): GAGVSQSPSNKVTEKGKDVELRCDPISGHTALYWYRQSLGQGLEFLIYFQGNSAPDKSGLPSDRFSAERTGGSVSTLTIQRTQQEDSAVYLCASSLSGTGRQETQYFGPGTRLLVL.